This TCR beta chain was obtained from a study of T cell responses to AZD1222 COVID-19 vaccine. Whole-study results and caveats: Nearly half of unique spike-specific TCRs reportedly avoided B.1.351 and B.1.1.7 mutated regions. The number of AZD1222 recipients seropositive at baseline was only five or six. Spike-specific TCR breadth and depth grew following two AZD1222 doses.

The assay was immunoSEQ multiplex PCR, and TCRdb's table has in-frame clones only and misses some. The data show about 76,000 clones, 65% to 80% seen once. The germline V gene encodes CDR1 DFQATT and CDR2 SNEGSKA (reference sequence). Trimming removed 4 bases at V and 3 bases at J, with 6 bases between. The CDR3 has 11 residues. With respect to this clone: What it binds is unknown.

Material: peripheral blood, obtained 28 days after the second dose of the MenACWY control vaccine. The sequence derives from an adult who received the MenACWY meningococcal vaccine as a control. V gene TRBV20-1 combines with J gene TRBJ1-2; D uncertain. This chain's CDR3 is CSAKEDYGYTF. The CDR3 region has the DNA TGCAGTGCTAAGGAGGACTATGGCTACACCTTC.